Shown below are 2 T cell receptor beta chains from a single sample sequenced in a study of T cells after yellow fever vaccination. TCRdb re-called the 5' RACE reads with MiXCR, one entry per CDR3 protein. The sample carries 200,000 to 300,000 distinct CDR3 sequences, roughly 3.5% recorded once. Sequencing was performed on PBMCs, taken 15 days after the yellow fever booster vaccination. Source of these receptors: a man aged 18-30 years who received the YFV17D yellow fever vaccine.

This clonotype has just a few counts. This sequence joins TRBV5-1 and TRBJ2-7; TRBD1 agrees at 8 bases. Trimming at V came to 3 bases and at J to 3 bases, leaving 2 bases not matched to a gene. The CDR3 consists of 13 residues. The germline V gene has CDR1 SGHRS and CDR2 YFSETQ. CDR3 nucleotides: TGCGCCAGCAGCTGGGACAGGTTCTACGAGCAGTACGTC. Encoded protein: CASSWDRFYEQYV.

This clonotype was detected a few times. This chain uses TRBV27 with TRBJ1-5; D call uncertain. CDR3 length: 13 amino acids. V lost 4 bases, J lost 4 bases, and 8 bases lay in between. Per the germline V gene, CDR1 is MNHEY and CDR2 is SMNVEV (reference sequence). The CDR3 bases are TGTGCCAGCAGTTCCACGGTTAATCAGCCCCAGCATTTT. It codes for CASSSTVNQPQHF.